These 10 T cell receptor beta chains originate from one sample sequenced in a study of blood T cells in healthy people across ages. Then a second PCR, running about 6 to 11 cycles, was carried out with a sample-barcoded 5' primer and a J-beta primer mix. TCRdb itself ran the 5' RACE reads through MiXCR, one entry per CDR3 protein. The table shows about 750,000 distinct CDR3 sequences, with 40% to 65% occurring only once. Sequenced: blood. These receptors were taken from a man aged 80 or over in good health.

J is TRBJ2-3 and V is TRBV6-1, with D perhaps given as TRBD1 or TRBD2 (6 bases each). The V gene's germline CDR1 is MNHNS and CDR2 SASEGT. This CDR3 is 14 amino acids long. V was cut by 5 bases and J by 14 bases, with 23 bases left in between. CDR3 loop: CASSQPKGGRYAYF. CDR3 coding DNA: TGTGCCAGCAGTCAGCCCAAGGGGGGCAGATACGCGTATTTT.

This clonotype was detected a few times. The chain combines TRBV2 with TRBJ2-5; no clear D gene. The V end lost 7 bases, the J end lost 11 bases, and 17 bases lay between the germline ends. The CDR3 length is 12 residues. CDR1 is SNHLY and CDR2 is FYNNEI in the germline V gene. The CDR3 DNA sequence: TGTGCCAGCACTCCCGGGTTCAATGAGCAGTACTTC. Its translation is CASTPGFNEQYF.

V and J are TRBV29-1 and TRBJ2-3; TRBD1 agrees at 7 bases. The V gene's germline CDR1 is SQVTM and CDR2 ANQGSEA. CDR3 length equals 15 residues. Unmatched junction bases numbered 8, after V lost 4 bases and J lost 1 base. The CDR3 DNA sequence: TGCAGCGTTGGGGGGTTTACAGGGGGCACAGATACGCAGTATTTT. Its protein is CSVGGFTGGTDTQYF.

The chain recombines TRBV13 with TRBJ2-2; D unclear. CDR1 is PRHDT, CDR2 FYEKMQ, per germline (reference sequence). The V end lost 3 bases, the J end lost 1 base, and 3 bases lay between the germline ends. This CDR3 is built from 13 residues. In nucleotides, the CDR3 is TGTGCCAGCAGCTTGAGGAACACCGGGGAGCTGTTTTTT. Amino acid sequence: CASSLRNTGELFF.

This chain connects TRBV5-1 to TRBJ1-2; 7 nucleotides line up with TRBD1. The germline gives CDR1 SGHRS, CDR2 YFSETQ. V was clipped by 0 bases and J by 2 bases; unmatched bases: 4. The CDR3 totals 15 residues. The CDR3 protein is CASSLERGPNYGYTF. In DNA, the CDR3 is TGCGCCAGCAGCTTGGAAAGGGGGCCAAACTATGGCTACACCTTC.

The genes are TRBV7-9 and TRBJ1-6; 7 bases align to TRBD1. CDR3 length equals 15 residues. Trimming removed 5 bases from V and 7 bases from J; junction bases left unmatched: 8. CDR1 SEHNR and CDR2 FQNEAQ come from the germline V gene (reference sequence). Here the CDR3 reads CASSQRTGANSPLHF. The DNA of the CDR3 is TGTGCCAGCAGCCAGCGGACAGGCGCAAATTCACCCCTCCACTTT.

The chain has TRBV11-1 and TRBJ2-1; 10 nucleotides align to TRBD2. This CDR3 spans 14 amino acids. V lost 5 bases to trimming and J lost 9 bases; unmatched junction nucleotides: 7. Germline V CDR1 and CDR2: SGHAT, FQDESV (reference sequence). CDR3 amino acids: CASSPTSGMGEQFF. The CDR3 nucleotides are TGTGCCAGCAGCCCTACTAGCGGGATGGGTGAGCAGTTCTTC.

There are many counts of this clonotype. The CDR3 bases are TGCAGTGCTGAGATGCCCAGGGGGAACAATCAGCCCCAGCATTTT. This sequence encodes CSAEMPRGNNQPQHF. This chain uses TRBV20-1 with TRBJ1-5, with 7 bases that match TRBD1. The germline gives CDR1 DFQATT, CDR2 SNEGSKA (reference sequence). V dropped 5 bases and J dropped 3; count of bases not matched to a gene: 10. The CDR3 runs 15 residues.

This clonotype was seen a single time. The chain carries TRBV6-1 and TRBJ2-1; 13 bases line up with TRBD2. The J call is uncertain, as TRBJ2-7 better fits the DNA end. Germline-derived CDR1 and CDR2 are MNHNS and SASEGT. The CDR3 has 19 residues. The CDR3 loop is CASSSPGLAGAISYNEQYF. CDR3 sequence (DNA): TGTGCCAGCAGCTCCCCCGGACTAGCGGGAGCAATCTCCTACAATGAGCAGTACTTC.

The chain links TRBV29-1 to TRBJ1-2, with 7 bases matching TRBD1. Germline V gives CDR1 SQVTM, CDR2 ANQGSEA. V trimming: 6 bases; J trimming: 3 bases; junction bases outside the gene matches: 13. This CDR3 spans 15 amino acids. The CDR3 region has the DNA TGCAGCGTGCCCCAAGAGGGGGCGCCCTACTATGGCTACACCTTC. Translating gives CSVPQEGAPYYGYTF.